This entry concerns a single T cell receptor beta chain. The data originate from a study of blood T cell repertoires in COVID-19. TCRdb's copy holds only in-frame clones and misses some; the assay was immunoSEQ multiplex PCR. The sample lists roughly 300,000 clones, more than 70% occurring once. With 4 bases removed from V and 0 bases from J, the gap between germline ends came to 7 bases. Germline lookup yields CDR1 SNHLY and CDR2 FYNNEI. The CDR3 length is 14 residues. The chain joins TRBV2 to TRBJ1-5; no clear D. Sequences were obtained from peripheral blood. The origin of this receptor is a woman aged 45-60 years with acute or convalescent COVID-19. The CDR3 sequence is CASSGELSNQPQHF. CDR3 DNA sequence: TGTGCCAGCAGTGGGGAGCTTAGCAATCAGCCCCAGCATTTT. The whole variable domain, remainder taken from reference TRBV2 and TRBJ1-5, is EPEVTQTPSHQVTQMGQEVILRCVPISNHLYFYWYRQILGQKVEFLVSFYNNEISEKSEIFDDQFSVERPDGSNFTLKIRSTKLEDSAMYFCASSGELSNQPQHFGDGTRLSIL.